The 32 T cell receptor beta chains in this list originate from one sample, sequenced in a study of shared clonotypes between healthy human individuals. The table came from immunoSEQ multiplex PCR; TCRdb's copy has only in-frame clones and leaves some out. The sample lists hundreds of thousands of clones, 60% to 75% occurring once. Sequencing used memory CD4+ T cells sorted from blood. Subset: CD45RA-negative fraction. These receptors originate from a woman in her 30s in good health.

This rearrangement joins TRBV5-1 to TRBJ1-1; TRBD1 matches at 7 bases. Germline V lookup: CDR1 SGHRS, CDR2 YFSETQ. V lost 4 bases to trimming and J lost 0 bases; unmatched junction nucleotides: 9. The CDR3 contains 16 residues. Written as DNA, the CDR3 is TGCGCCAGCAGCGCCAGCCCGACAGGGATGAACACTGAAGCTTTCTTT. The encoded protein is CASSASPTGMNTEAFF.

This clone was seen only a few times. The V and J genes are TRBV6-5 and TRBJ2-7; no clear D gene. Trimming left V 6 bases short and J 0 bases short, with 12 bases between. The germline gives CDR1 MNHEY, CDR2 SVGAGI. This CDR3 is 14 amino acids long. The CDR3 region has the DNA TGTGCCAGCAGCGTGGACCTGAACTCCTACGAGCAGTACTTC. This gives the protein CASSVDLNSYEQYF.

This chain uses TRBV9 with TRBJ2-5; no clear D gene. The CDR3 runs 14 residues. Germline values: CDR1 SGDLS, CDR2 YYNGEE. V shed 4 bases and J shed 5 bases, with 15 bases lying between them. CDR3 in amino acids: CASSRPGPRETQYF. The CDR3 nucleotides are TGTGCCAGCAGCCGTCCCGGACCTAGGGAGACCCAGTACTTC.

The CDR3 reads CASSPVRGGTDTQYF. The CDR3 DNA reads TGCGCCAGCAGCCCGGTGCGGGGGGGCACAGATACGCAGTATTTT. The J gene is TRBJ2-3, the V gene TRBV5-1, with 8 bases identical to TRBD2. Per germline, CDR1 SGHRS and CDR2 YFSETQ. V was clipped by 4 bases and J by 1 base; unmatched bases: 5. The CDR3 spans 15 residues.

This clone has more than one count but fewer than ten. The chain links TRBV7-8 to TRBJ2-1; 14 bases agree with TRBD2. Germline V gene sequence: CDR1 SGHVS, CDR2 FQNEAQ. Germline trimming cut 4 bases from V and 10 bases from J; bases unmatched to any gene: 6. The CDR3 is 15 residues long. The CDR3 DNA is TGTGCCAGCAGCTGGTCTGGGACTAGCGGGGGCGAGCAGTTCTTC. It encodes CASSWSGTSGGEQFF.

This rearrangement joins TRBV7-8 to TRBJ1-1; tentative D call: TRBD1 (6 bases). Germline values: CDR1 SGHVS, CDR2 FQNEAQ. CDR3 length equals 16 residues. The V gene lost 8 bases and the J gene lost 5 bases, with 24 bases spanning the gap. The CDR3 protein is CASLAGGPQGITEAFF. In DNA, the CDR3 is TGTGCCAGCCTAGCGGGTGGGCCACAGGGAATAACTGAAGCTTTCTTT.

The CDR3 protein is CASSLGGLDTDTQYF. In DNA form, the CDR3 reads TGTGCCAGCAGCTTGGGAGGGCTGGACACAGATACGCAGTATTTT. This chain links TRBV5-4 with TRBJ2-3, with D perhaps TRBD2 (5 bases). Germline V gene lookup returns CDR1 SGHNT and CDR2 YYREEE (reference sequence). V was clipped by 0 bases and J by 2 bases, with 10 bases between them. This CDR3 has 15 residues.

The rearrangement links TRBV11-3 to TRBJ2-6; D may be TRBD1 (6 bases). The CDR3 runs 17 residues. Germline V gene data show CDR1 as SGHNT and CDR2 as YENEEA. V lost 5 bases to trimming and J lost 0 bases, with 14 bases between them. CDR3 sequence reads: CASSQTGSLSGANVLTF. In DNA, the CDR3 is TGTGCCAGCAGCCAAACAGGGTCCCTCTCTGGGGCCAACGTCCTGACTTTC.

This clone was counted between two and nine times. The chain recombines TRBV14 with TRBJ2-7, with TRBD2 identical over 7 bases. Germline V gene lookup returns CDR1 SGHDN and CDR2 FVKESK. V shed 4 bases and J 2 bases; nucleotides not matched to a gene: 5. CDR3 size: 14 residues. In nucleotides, the CDR3 is TGTGCCAGCAGCCCCCGACTAGCTACCTACGAGCAGTACTTC. Translating gives CASSPRLATYEQYF.

The chain uses TRBV11-3 and TRBJ2-2; 7 positions match TRBD2. Germline CDR1 reads SGHNT; CDR2 reads YENEEA. This CDR3 region has 15 residues. V was clipped by 2 bases and J by 6 bases; unmatched bases: 6. The CDR3 here is CASSLSAGEAGELFF. The CDR3 DNA reads as TGTGCCAGCAGCTTATCTGCGGGAGAGGCCGGGGAGCTGTTTTTT.

The rearrangement joins TRBV28 to TRBJ2-5; D may be TRBD1 (6 bases). The CDR3 has 13 amino acids. Trimming left V 3 bases short and J 7 bases short, with 12 bases between. CDR1 and CDR2 (germline): MDHEN, SYDVKM. Here the CDR3 reads CASSFGIGGTQYF. The CDR3 bases are TGTGCCAGCAGTTTCGGCATAGGGGGGACCCAGTACTTC.

The chain recombines TRBV19 with TRBJ1-2, with 9 bases fitting TRBD1. V lost 5 bases, J lost 3 bases, and 7 bases stayed unmatched. Germline V gives CDR1 LNHDA, CDR2 SQIVND (reference sequence). The CDR3 is made up of 15 amino acids. The CDR3 is CASSAAGQGDYGYTF. For the CDR3, the DNA is TGTGCCAGTAGTGCTGCGGGACAGGGTGACTATGGCTACACCTTC.

A note on this clone: Within the sample, other DNA sequences also encode this same CDR3. The chain carries TRBV28 and TRBJ1-2; D is unclear. V shed 3 bases and J shed 4 bases, with 6 bases lying between them. CDR1 and CDR2 (germline): MDHEN, SYDVKM. The CDR3 extends over 12 amino acids. The CDR3 bases are TGTGCCAGCAGTTTCAACAGCTATGGCTACACCTTC. This translates into CASSFNSYGYTF.

The chain employs TRBV27 and TRBJ1-1; TRBD1 is a possible D gene (6 bases). V lost 1 base and J lost 2, with 20 bases in between. This CDR3 is 18 amino acids long. CDR1 MNHEY and CDR2 SMNVEV come from the germline V gene (reference sequence). As DNA, the CDR3 is TGTGCCAGCAGTTTATTTTACTTTGAGAGACAGGATAACACTGAAGCTTTCTTT. It specifies CASSLFYFERQDNTEAFF.

The chain carries TRBV28 and TRBJ2-3; the match to TRBD1 covers 8 bases. Germline V CDR1 and CDR2: MDHEN, SYDVKM. The junction had 10 bases not matched to a gene; V was cut back by 6 bases and J by 2 bases. The CDR3 runs 16 residues. CDR3 nucleotides: TGTGCCAGCAGCCCAGGGTCGGACAGGGACACAGATACGCAGTATTTT. Translation: CASSPGSDRDTDTQYF.

The CDR3 spells CARGQGMNTEAFF. As DNA, the CDR3 is TGTGCCAGAGGACAGGGGATGAACACTGAAGCTTTCTTT. The rearrangement uses TRBV2 and TRBJ1-1; 9 bases fit TRBD1. CDR3 length equals 13 residues. The junction had 2 bases not matched to a gene; V was cut back by 9 bases and J by 0 bases. Germline values: CDR1 SNHLY, CDR2 FYNNEI.

The chain links TRBV11-3 to TRBJ2-3, with 8 bases that match TRBD1. CDR3 length: 15 residues. V trimming: 1 base; J trimming: 3 bases; junction bases outside the gene matches: 3. Looked up from germline, CDR1 is SGHNT and CDR2 is YENEEA. The chain's CDR3 is CASSLGRQGTDTQYF. CDR3 bases: TGTGCCAGCAGCTTAGGCAGACAGGGGACAGATACGCAGTATTTT.

Comments on this clone: A read error may explain this, as a much larger clone is one base away. Other DNA sequences in the same sample also yield this CDR3. The CDR3 coding sequence is TGTGCCAGCTCACCGTACACAGATACGCAGTATTTT. Its translation: CASSPYTDTQYF. The chain carries TRBV18 and TRBJ2-3; D is unclear. Germline lookup yields CDR1 KGHSH and CDR2 LQKENI. The germline V and J ends were trimmed by 3 bases and 2 bases, with 3 bases remaining between them. The CDR3 is 12 amino acids.

The J gene is TRBJ1-1, the V gene TRBV19; 11 bases match TRBD1. The ends lost 6 bases at V and 6 bases at J; junction bases unmatched: 6. The germline CDR1 and CDR2 sequences are LNHDA and SQIVND (reference sequence). This CDR3 spans 14 amino acids. CDR3: CASRGPGQGAEAFF. As DNA, the CDR3 is TGTGCCAGTAGGGGTCCGGGACAGGGGGCTGAAGCTTTCTTT.

This clone was seen a single time. The chain links TRBV15 to TRBJ1-2; D uncertain. Germline-derived CDR1 and CDR2 are LNHNV and YYDKDF (reference sequence). Trimming removed 5 bases at V and 4 bases at J, with 11 bases between. The CDR3 contains 13 residues. The CDR3, as DNA: TGTGCCACCAGCGCCCGGATCTCCTATGGCTACACCTTC. The encoded protein is CATSARISYGYTF.

The chain employs TRBV5-4 and TRBJ2-1; 7 nucleotides line up with TRBD2. V was clipped by 2 bases and J by 3 bases; unmatched bases: 5. The CDR3 spans 15 residues. Germline V gene sequence: CDR1 SGHNT, CDR2 YYREEE (reference sequence). This chain's CDR3 is CASSFPGGIYNEQFF. As DNA, the CDR3 is TGTGCCAGCAGCTTCCCCGGGGGGATCTACAATGAGCAGTTCTTC.

The genes are TRBV5-1 and TRBJ2-1; 7 nucleotides align to TRBD2. Germline V CDR1 and CDR2: SGHRS, YFSETQ. This CDR3 comprises 15 residues. The trim removed 5 bases at V and 3 bases at J, leaving 8 bases unmatched. CDR3 bases: TGCGCCAGCAGACGGGACTACCCGATCTACAATGAGCAGTTCTTC. This translates into CASRRDYPIYNEQFF.

The genes are TRBV6-1 and TRBJ2-1; 10 bases agree with TRBD2. Germline CDR1 reads MNHNS; CDR2 reads SASEGT. The V and J ends lost 3 bases and 4 bases, in that order; junction bases with no gene match: 3. The CDR3 covers 15 residues. The CDR3 protein is CASSDQAGGYNEQFF. CDR3 nucleotides: TGTGCCAGCAGTGACCAAGCGGGAGGGTACAATGAGCAGTTCTTC.

This chain uses TRBV7-8 with TRBJ2-7; 9 positions match TRBD2. J was trimmed by 6 bases and V by 2 bases; bases with no gene match: 20. Germline CDR1 is SGHVS and CDR2 is FQNEAQ. The CDR3 runs 19 residues. CDR3 in DNA: TGTGCCAGCAGCTTATTAGGACTTAGCGGGAGAAGGCCTCCAGGCGAGCAGTACTTC. Protein: CASSLLGLSGRRPPGEQYF.

Only a few counts were recorded for this clone. A single base separates this from a much larger clone, so it may be a read error. This sample also contains other DNA sequences that code for the same CDR3. J is TRBJ1-1 and V is TRBV7-2; perhaps TRBD1 as D (6 bases). The CDR3 is made up of 13 amino acids. Germline V gene data show CDR1 as SGHTA and CDR2 as FQGNSA. V dropped 5 bases and J dropped 3 bases, with 10 bases sitting between them. The CDR3 protein is CASSKQGDTEAFF. The CDR3 DNA follows: TGTGCCAGCAGCAAACAGGGTGACACTGAAGCTTTCTTT.

CDR3 bases: TGTGCCAGCAGCCCCCATAGCGGGAGCTCCTACGAGCAGTACTTC. This codes for CASSPHSGSSYEQYF. V gene TRBV9 combines with J gene TRBJ2-7, with 9 bases that match TRBD2. The CDR3 contains 15 residues. V gave up 4 bases and J gave up 0 bases; unmatched junction bases: 5. Germline V CDR1 and CDR2: SGDLS, YYNGEE.

This chain uses TRBV19 with TRBJ1-5, with D possibly matching TRBD1 (6 bases). CDR1 is LNHDA, CDR2 SQIVND, per germline (reference sequence). V was shortened by 3 bases and J by 5 bases, with 14 bases between the two germline ends. The CDR3 is 15 residues long. The chain's CDR3 is CASSIWSAGDQPQHF. As DNA, the CDR3 is TGTGCCAGTAGTATTTGGTCGGCAGGGGATCAGCCCCAGCATTTT. The variable domain in full, with the rest retrieved from reference TRBV19 and TRBJ1-5, is DGGITQSPKYLFRKEGQNVTLSCEQNLNHDAMYWYRQDPGQGLRLIYYSQIVNDFQKGDIAEGYSVSREKKESFPLTVTSAQKNPTAFYLCASSIWSAGDQPQHFGDGTRLSIL.

In the case of this clone: This sample also contains other DNA sequences that code for the same CDR3. V and J are TRBV5-6 and TRBJ1-1; D unresolved. The CDR3 is 13 residues long. Deletions cut 4 bases from V and 4 bases from J, with 11 bases between. Germline V lookup: CDR1 SGHDT, CDR2 YYEEEE. Here the CDR3 reads CASSLGSGTEAFF. Written as DNA, the CDR3 is TGTGCCAGCAGCCTGGGGAGTGGCACTGAAGCTTTCTTT.

The gene calls are TRBV23-1 and TRBJ1-5; D perhaps matches TRBD1 (6 bases). TRBV23-1 is an open reading frame whose function is uncertain. Trimming took off 2 bases at V and 3 bases at J, with 20 bases between the two ends. The CDR3 covers 18 residues. CDR3 nucleotide sequence: TGCGCCAGCAGTCAAGCTCCCGGGGGGGCGTATGTCAATCAGCCCCAGCATTTT. Protein: CASSQAPGGAYVNQPQHF.

This clone was seen more than once but under ten times. CDR3 residues: CASSERSGGGIDEQYF. The CDR3 nucleotides are TGTGCCAGCAGTGAACGATCGGGGGGAGGGATCGACGAGCAGTACTTC. V and J are TRBV25-1 and TRBJ2-7, with 7 nucleotides matching TRBD2. From germline, CDR1 is MGHDK and CDR2 SYGVNS. V trimming: 2 bases; J trimming: 5 bases; junction bases outside the gene matches: 12. The CDR3 totals 16 residues.

The chain uses TRBV19 and TRBJ1-1; the match to TRBD1 covers 7 bases. This CDR3 is built from 13 residues. With V trimmed by 7 bases and J by 5 bases, 7 bases remained unmatched. Germline CDR1 and CDR2: LNHDA and SQIVND (reference sequence). CDR3 DNA sequence: TGTGCCAGTATGAGGCAGGGGGAGACTGAAGCTTTCTTT. Its protein product is CASMRQGETEAFF.

This clone was counted at least ten times. The CDR3 here is CASSAAGVTGELFF. CDR3 bases: TGTGCCAGCAGTGCTGCGGGAGTAACCGGGGAGCTGTTTTTT. The gene calls are TRBV6-1 and TRBJ2-2, with 7 bases lining up with TRBD2. This CDR3 region has 14 residues. Germline values: CDR1 MNHNS, CDR2 SASEGT. The V segment lost 4 bases and the J segment 5 bases; nucleotides outside the gene matches: 4.